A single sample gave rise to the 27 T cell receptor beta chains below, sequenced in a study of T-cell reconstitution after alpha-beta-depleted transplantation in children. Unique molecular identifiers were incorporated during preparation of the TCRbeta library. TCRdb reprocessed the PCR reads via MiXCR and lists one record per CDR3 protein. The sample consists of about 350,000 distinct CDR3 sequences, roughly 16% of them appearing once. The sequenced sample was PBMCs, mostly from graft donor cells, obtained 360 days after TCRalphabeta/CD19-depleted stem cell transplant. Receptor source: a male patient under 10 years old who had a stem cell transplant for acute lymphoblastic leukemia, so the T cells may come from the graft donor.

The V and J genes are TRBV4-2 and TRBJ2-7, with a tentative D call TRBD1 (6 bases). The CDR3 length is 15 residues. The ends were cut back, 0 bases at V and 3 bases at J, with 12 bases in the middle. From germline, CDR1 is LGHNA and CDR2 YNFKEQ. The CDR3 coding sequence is TGTGCCAGCAGCCAAGAGTGGGACACAGGCTACGAGCAGTACTTC. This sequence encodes CASSQEWDTGYEQYF.

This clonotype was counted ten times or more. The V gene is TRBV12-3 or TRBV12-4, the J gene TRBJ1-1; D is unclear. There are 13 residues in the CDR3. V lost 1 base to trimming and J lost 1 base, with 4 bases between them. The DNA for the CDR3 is TGTGCCAGCAGTTTAGGGCAGAACACTGAAGCTTTCTTT. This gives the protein CASSLGQNTEAFF.

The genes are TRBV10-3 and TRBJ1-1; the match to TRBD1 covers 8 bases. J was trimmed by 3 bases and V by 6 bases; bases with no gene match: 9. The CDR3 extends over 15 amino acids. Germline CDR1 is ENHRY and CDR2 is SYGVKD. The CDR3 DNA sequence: TGTGCCATCAGAAAGACGACAGGGGAACACACTGAAGCTTTCTTT. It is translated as CAIRKTTGEHTEAFF.

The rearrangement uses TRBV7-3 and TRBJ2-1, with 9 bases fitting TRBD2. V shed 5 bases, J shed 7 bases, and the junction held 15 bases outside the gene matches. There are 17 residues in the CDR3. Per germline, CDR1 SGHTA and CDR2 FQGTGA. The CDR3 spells CASSPAYFAGGPNEQFF. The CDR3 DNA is TGTGCCAGCAGCCCCGCCTATTTTGCGGGAGGGCCTAATGAGCAGTTCTTC. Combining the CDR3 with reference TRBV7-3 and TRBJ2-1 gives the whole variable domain GAGVSQTPSNKVTEKGKYVELRCDPISGHTALYWYRQSLGQGPEFLIYFQGTGAADDSGLPNDRFFAVRPEGSVSTLKIQRTERGDSAVYLCASSPAYFAGGPNEQFFGPGTRLTVL.

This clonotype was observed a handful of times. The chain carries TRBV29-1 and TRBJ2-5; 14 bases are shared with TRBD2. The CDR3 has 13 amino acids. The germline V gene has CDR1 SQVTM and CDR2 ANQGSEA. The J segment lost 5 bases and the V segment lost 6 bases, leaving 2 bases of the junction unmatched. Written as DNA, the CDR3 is TGCAGCGTGGGACTAGCGGGAGTGGAGACCCAGTACTTC. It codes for CSVGLAGVETQYF.

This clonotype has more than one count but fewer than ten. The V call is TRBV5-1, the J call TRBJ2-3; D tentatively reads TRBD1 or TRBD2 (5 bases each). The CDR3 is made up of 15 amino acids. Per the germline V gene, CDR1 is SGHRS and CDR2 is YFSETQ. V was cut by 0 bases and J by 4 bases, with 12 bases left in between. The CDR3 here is CASSLGTLGADTQYF. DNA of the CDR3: TGCGCCAGCAGCTTGGGGACACTGGGGGCAGATACGCAGTATTTT.

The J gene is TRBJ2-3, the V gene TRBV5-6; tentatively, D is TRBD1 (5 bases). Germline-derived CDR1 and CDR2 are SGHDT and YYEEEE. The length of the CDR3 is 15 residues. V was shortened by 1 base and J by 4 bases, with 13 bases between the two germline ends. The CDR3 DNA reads TGTGCCAGCAGCTTGCCGGTCAGGGTAGCAGATACGCAGTATTTT. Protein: CASSLPVRVADTQYF. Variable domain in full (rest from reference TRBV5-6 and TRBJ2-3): DAGVTQSPTHLIKTRGQQVTLRCSPKSGHDTVSWYQQALGQGPQFIFQYYEEEERQRGNFPDRFSGHQFPNYSSELNVNALLLGDSALYLCASSLPVRVADTQYFGPGTRLTVL.

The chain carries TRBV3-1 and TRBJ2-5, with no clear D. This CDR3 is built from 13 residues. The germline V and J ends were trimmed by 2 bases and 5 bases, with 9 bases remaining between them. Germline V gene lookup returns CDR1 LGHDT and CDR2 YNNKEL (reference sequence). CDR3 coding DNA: TGTGCCAGCAGCCAATGGTTCCACGAGACCCAGTACTTC. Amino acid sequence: CASSQWFHETQYF.

DNA of the CDR3: TGTGCCAGCAGCTCCCCGGACAGACCAAACTCTAGCACAGATACGCAGTATTTT. Its protein product is CASSSPDRPNSSTDTQYF. The V call is TRBV11-1, the J call TRBJ2-3, with a possible D match to TRBD1 (6 bases). This CDR3 has 18 amino acids. Germline CDR1 SGHAT, CDR2 FQDESV (reference sequence). Between the trimmed V and J ends, which lost 4 bases and 0 bases, there was a span of 20 bases.

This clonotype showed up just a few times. The CDR3 DNA reads TGTGCCAGCAGCCCAACAGGGGGCTCATGGGGCTCTGGGGCCAACGTCCTGACTTTC. This encodes CASSPTGGSWGSGANVLTF. The rearrangement uses TRBV7-6 and TRBJ2-6, with 9 positions matching TRBD1. In germline, CDR1 is SGHVS, CDR2 FNYEAQ. With 5 bases clipped from V and 0 bases from J, the junction kept 11 bases outside the gene matches. The CDR3 covers 19 residues.

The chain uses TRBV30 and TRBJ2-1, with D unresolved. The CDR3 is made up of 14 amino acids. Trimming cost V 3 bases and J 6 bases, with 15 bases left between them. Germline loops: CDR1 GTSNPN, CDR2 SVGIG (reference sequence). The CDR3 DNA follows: TGTGCCTGGAGGAAGGGCAGATTCGGCAATGAGCAGTTCTTC. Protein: CAWRKGRFGNEQFF.

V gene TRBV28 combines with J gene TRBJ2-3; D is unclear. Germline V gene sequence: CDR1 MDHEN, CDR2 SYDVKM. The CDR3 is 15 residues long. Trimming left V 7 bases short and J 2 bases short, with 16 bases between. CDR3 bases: TGTGCCAGCAACATACTGAGTGGGTACACAGATACGCAGTATTTT. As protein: CASNILSGYTDTQYF.

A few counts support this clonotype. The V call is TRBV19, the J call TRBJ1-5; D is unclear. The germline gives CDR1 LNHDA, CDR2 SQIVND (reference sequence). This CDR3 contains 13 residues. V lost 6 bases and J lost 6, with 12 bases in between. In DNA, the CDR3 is TGTGCCAGTAGCCTTTTCGCCGGTCAGCCCCAGCATTTT. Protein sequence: CASSLFAGQPQHF.

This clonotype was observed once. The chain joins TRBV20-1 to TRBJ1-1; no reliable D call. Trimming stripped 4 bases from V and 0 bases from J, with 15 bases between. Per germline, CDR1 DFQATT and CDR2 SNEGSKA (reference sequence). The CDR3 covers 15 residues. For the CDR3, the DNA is TGCAGTGCTATGCCCGTAGAGGGAGTGAACACTGAAGCTTTCTTT. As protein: CSAMPVEGVNTEAFF.

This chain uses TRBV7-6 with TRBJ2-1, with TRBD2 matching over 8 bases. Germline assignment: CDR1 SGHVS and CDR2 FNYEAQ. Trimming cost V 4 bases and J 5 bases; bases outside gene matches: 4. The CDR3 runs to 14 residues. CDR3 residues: CASSWGAGDNEQFF. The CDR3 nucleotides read TGTGCCAGCAGCTGGGGAGCGGGAGACAATGAGCAGTTCTTC.

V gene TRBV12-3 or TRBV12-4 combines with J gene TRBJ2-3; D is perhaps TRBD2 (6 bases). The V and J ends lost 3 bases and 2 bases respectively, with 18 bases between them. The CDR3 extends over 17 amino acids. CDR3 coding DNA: TGTGCCAGCAGTTTTGGGGTAGGGGACTCGTACACAGATACGCAGTATTTT. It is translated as CASSFGVGDSYTDTQYF.

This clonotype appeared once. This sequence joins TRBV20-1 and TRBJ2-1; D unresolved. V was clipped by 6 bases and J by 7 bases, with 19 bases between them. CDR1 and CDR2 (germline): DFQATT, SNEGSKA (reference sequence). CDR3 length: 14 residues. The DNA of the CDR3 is TGCAGTGCCCTACCCCCCCTGATGAATAATGAGCAGTTCTTC. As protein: CSALPPLMNNEQFF.

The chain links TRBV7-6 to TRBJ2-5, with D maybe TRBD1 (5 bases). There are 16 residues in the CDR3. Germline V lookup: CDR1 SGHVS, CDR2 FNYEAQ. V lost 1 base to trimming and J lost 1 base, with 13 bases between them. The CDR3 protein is CASSLDFSGFQETQYF. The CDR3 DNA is TGTGCCAGCAGCTTAGATTTTTCAGGGTTCCAAGAGACCCAGTACTTC. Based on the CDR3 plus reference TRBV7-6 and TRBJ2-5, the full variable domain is GAGVSQSPRYKVTKRGQDVALRCDPISGHVSLYWYRQALGQGPEFLTYFNYEAQQDKSGLPNDRFSAERPEGSISTLTIQRTEQRDSAMYRCASSLDFSGFQETQYFGPGTRLLVL.

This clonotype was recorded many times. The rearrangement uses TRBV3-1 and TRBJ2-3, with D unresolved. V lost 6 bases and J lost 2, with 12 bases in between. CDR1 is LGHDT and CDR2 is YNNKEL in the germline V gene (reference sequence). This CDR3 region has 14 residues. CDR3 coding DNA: TGTGCCAGCAGACGAGCGCGCTACACAGATACGCAGTATTTT. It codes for CASRRARYTDTQYF.

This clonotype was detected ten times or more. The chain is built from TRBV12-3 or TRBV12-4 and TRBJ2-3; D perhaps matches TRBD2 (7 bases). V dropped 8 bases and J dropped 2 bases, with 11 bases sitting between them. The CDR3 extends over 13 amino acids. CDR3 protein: CASRAGATDTQYF. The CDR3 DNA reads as TGTGCCAGCCGGGCGGGGGCCACAGATACGCAGTATTTT.

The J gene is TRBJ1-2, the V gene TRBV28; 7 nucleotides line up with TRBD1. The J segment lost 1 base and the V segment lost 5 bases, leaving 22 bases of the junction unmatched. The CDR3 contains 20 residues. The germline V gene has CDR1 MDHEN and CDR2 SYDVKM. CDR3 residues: CASSELGDSGDENLNYGYTF. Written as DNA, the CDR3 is TGTGCCAGCAGTGAACTTGGGGACAGCGGGGACGAAAACCTTAACTATGGCTACACCTTC.

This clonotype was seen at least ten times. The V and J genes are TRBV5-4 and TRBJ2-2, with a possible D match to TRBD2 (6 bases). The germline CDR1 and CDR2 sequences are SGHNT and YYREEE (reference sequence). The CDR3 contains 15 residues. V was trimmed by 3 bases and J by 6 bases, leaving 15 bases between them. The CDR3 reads CASSSTRDFPGELFF. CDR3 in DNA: TGTGCCAGCAGCTCGACTCGGGACTTTCCCGGGGAGCTGTTTTTT.

The CDR3 loop is CATSVAGGGYNEQFF. The CDR3 nucleotides are TGTGCCACCAGTGTAGCGGGAGGGGGCTACAATGAGCAGTTCTTC. The chain carries TRBV24-1 and TRBJ2-1, with 11 bases aligning to TRBD2. J lost 3 bases, V lost 5 bases, and 2 bases had no gene match. The CDR3 length is 15 residues. From germline, CDR1 is KGHDR and CDR2 SFDVKD.

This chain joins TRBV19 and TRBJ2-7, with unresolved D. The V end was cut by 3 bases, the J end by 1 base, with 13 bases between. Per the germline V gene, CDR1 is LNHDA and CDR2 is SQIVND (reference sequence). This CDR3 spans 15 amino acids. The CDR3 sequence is CASSMAVGSSYEQYF. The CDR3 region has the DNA TGTGCCAGTAGTATGGCGGTCGGGTCGTCCTACGAGCAGTACTTC.

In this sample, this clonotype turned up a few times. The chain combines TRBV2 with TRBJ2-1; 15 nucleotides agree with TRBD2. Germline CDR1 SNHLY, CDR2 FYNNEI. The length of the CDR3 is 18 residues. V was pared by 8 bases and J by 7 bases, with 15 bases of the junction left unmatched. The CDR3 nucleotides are TGTGCCAGCGGGGTTTCTCGCGCGGGACTAGCGGGAGGAAATGAGCAGTTCTTC. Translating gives CASGVSRAGLAGGNEQFF.

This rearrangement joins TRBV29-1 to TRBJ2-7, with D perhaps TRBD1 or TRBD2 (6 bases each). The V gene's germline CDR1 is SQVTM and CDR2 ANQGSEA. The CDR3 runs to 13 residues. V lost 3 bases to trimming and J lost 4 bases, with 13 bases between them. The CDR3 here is CSVEDGGRYEQYF. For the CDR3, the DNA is TGCAGCGTTGAGGACGGGGGCAGGTACGAGCAGTACTTC.

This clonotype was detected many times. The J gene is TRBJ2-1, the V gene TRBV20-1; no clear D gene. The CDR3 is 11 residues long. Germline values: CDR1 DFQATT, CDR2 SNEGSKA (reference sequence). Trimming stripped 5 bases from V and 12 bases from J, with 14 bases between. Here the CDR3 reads CSAYVALGQFF. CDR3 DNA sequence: TGCAGTGCTTACGTAGCCCTAGGGCAGTTCTTC.